The entry that follows covers one TCR beta chain sequence. No antigen is known for it. A junction boundary mismatches the germline segment, possibly from a read error. The record originates from a study of cytomegalovirus exposure and HLA in healthy donors. Primers included in the PCR were 60 Vbeta and 13 Jbeta primers. TCRdb keeps only in-frame clones here, not all; method: immunoSEQ multiplex PCR. The sample has roughly 140,000 clones; roughly 68% are singletons. Whole-study results and caveats: Specificity of a few CMV-associated chains for CMV antigens was verified in vitro.

CDR3 length: 15 residues. CDR1 SEHNR and CDR2 FQNEAQ come from the germline V gene (reference sequence). The rearrangement joins TRBV7-9 to TRBJ1-4; D is undetermined. This receptor was obtained from a man in his sixties in good health and CMV-seronegative. The sequencing sample was made of PBMCs. The CDR3 loop is CSSVQESATNEKLFF. In nucleotides, the CDR3 is TGTTCCAGCGTCCAGGAATCCGCAACTAATGAAAAACTGTTTTTT.